This TCR beta chain was found in a study of blood T cell repertoires in COVID-19. As for the study in general: The study drew acute and convalescent COVID-19 samples from the United States, Italy and Spain. From T cells, B-cell-depleted T cells, or PBMCs came the material, which was cDNA or gDNA.

This study enrolled people aged about 18 to 100 from roughly 24 US geographic areas. This CDR3 has 13 residues. Trimming took 2 bases from V and 5 from J, leaving 7 bases between them. Looked up from germline, CDR1 is SGHTA and CDR2 is FQGTGA. Study processing details: For nucleated cells, counts were estimated from reference gene primer amplification. The table came from immunoSEQ multiplex PCR; TCRdb's copy has only in-frame clones and leaves some out. The V and J calls and clone size come from that table; D and trimming were worked out from the DNA. The sample shows around 360,000 clones, about 90% of them seen only once.

This sequence joins TRBV7-3 and TRBJ2-1, with a possible D match to TRBD1 (5 bases). The receptor was isolated from a woman aged 25-40 years who had recovered from COVID-19. Specimen: PBMCs or T cells enriched from blood (not recorded which). Written as DNA, the CDR3 is TGTGCCAGCAGCTTATCAGGGAACAATGAGCAGTTCTTC. Translation gives CASSLSGNNEQFF.